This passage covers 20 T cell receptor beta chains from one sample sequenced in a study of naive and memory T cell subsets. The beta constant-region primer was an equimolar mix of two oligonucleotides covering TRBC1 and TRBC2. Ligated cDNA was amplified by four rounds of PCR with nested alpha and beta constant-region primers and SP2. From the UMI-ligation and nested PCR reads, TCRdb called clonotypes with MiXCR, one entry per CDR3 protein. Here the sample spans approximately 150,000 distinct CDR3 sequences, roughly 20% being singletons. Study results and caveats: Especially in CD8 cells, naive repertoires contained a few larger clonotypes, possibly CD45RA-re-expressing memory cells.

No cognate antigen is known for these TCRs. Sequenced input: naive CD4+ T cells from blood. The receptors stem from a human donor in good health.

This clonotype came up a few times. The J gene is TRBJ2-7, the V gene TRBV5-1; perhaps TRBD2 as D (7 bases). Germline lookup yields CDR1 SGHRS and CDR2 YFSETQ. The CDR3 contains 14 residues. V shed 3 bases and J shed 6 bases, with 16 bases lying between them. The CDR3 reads CASSYGRGGVEQYF. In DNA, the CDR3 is TGCGCCAGCAGCTATGGCAGGGGAGGGGTCGAGCAGTACTTC. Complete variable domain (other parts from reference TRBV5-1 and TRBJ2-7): KAGVTQTPRYLIKTRGQQVTLSCSPISGHRSVSWYQQTPGQGLQFLFEYFSETQRNKGNFPGRFSGRQFSNSRSEMNVSTLELGDSALYLCASSYGRGGVEQYFGPGTRLTVT.

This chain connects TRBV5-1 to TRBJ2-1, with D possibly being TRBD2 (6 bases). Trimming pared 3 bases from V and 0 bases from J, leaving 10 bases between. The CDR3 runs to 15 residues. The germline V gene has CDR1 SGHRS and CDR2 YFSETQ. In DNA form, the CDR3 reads TGCGCCAGCAGCTCAGGAGGGTTCTCCTACAATGAGCAGTTCTTC. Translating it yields CASSSGGFSYNEQFF.

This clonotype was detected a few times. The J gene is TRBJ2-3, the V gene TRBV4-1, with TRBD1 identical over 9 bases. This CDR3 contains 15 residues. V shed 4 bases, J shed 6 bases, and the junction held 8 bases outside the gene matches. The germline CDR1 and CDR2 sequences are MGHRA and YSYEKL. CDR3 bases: TGCGCCAGCAGCCGAACGGGACAGGGACGGGATACGCAGTATTTT. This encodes CASSRTGQGRDTQYF.

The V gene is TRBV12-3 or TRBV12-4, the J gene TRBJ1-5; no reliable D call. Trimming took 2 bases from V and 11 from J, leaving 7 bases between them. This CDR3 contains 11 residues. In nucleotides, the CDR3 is TGTGCCAGCAGTTTAAGGAGGGCCCAGCATTTT. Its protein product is CASSLRRAQHF.

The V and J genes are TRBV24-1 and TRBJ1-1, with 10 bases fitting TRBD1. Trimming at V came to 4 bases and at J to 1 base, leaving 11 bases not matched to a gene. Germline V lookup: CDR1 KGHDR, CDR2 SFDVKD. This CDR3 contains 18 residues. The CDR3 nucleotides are TGTGCCACCAGTGACCCTAGACAGGGGGCGAGTGGGAACACTGAAGCTTTCTTT. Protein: CATSDPRQGASGNTEAFF.

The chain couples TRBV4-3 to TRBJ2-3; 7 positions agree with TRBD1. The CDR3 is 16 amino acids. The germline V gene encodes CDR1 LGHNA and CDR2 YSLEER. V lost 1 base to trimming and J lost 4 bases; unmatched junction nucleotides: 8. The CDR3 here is CASSQGMGTAADTQYF. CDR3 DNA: TGCGCCAGCAGCCAAGGAATGGGGACAGCCGCAGATACGCAGTATTTT.

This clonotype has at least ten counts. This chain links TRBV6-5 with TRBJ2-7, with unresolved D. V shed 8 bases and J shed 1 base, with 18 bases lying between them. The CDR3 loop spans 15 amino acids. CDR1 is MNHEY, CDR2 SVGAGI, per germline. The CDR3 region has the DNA TGTGCCAGCTATTCCCAGGACCGGTCTTCCTACGAGCAGTACTTC. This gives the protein CASYSQDRSSYEQYF.

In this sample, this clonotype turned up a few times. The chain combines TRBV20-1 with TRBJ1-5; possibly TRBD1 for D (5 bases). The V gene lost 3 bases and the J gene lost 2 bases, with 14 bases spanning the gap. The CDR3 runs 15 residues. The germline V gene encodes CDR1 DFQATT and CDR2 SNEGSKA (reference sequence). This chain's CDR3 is CSARLPGRRNQPQHF. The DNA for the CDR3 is TGCAGTGCTAGGTTACCGGGACGGCGCAATCAGCCCCAGCATTTT.

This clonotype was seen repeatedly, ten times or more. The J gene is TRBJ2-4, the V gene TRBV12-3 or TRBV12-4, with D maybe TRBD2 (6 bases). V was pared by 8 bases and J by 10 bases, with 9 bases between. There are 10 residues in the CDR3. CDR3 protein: CASGAGIQYF. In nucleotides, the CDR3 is TGTGCCAGCGGCGCGGGGATTCAGTACTTC.

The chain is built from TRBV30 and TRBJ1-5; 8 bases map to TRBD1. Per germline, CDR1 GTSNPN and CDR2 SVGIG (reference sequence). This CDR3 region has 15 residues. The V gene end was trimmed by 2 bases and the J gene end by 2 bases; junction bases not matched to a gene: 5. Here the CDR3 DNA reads TGTGCCTGGAGTCTTAAGACAGGGGGCAATCAGCCCCAGCATTTT. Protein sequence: CAWSLKTGGNQPQHF.

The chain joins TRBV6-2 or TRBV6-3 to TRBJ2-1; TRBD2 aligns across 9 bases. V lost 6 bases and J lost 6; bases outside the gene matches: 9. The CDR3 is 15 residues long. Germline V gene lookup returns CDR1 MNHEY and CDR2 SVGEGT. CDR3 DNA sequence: TGTGCCAGCAGCCTACTAGCGGGCTCATCCAATGAGCAGTTCTTC. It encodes CASSLLAGSSNEQFF.

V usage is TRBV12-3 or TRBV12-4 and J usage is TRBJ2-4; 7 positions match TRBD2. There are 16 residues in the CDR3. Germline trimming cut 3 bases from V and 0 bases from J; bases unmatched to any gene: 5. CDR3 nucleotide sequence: TGTGCCAGCAGTTTGGGGGGAGGGATAGCCAAAAACATTCAGTACTTC. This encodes CASSLGGGIAKNIQYF.

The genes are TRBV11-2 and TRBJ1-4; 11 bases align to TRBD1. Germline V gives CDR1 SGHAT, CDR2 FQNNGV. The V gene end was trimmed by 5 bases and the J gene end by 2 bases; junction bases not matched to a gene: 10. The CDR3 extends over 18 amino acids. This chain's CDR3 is CASSPRTGGRLTNEKLFF. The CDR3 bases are TGTGCCAGCAGCCCTCGGACAGGGGGCAGGTTGACTAATGAAAAACTGTTTTTT.

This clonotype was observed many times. CDR3 protein: CSVRGRSYNEQFF. In nucleotides, the CDR3 is TGCAGCGTAAGGGGGCGCTCCTACAATGAGCAGTTCTTC. The chain couples TRBV29-1 to TRBJ2-1, with 7 bases lining up with TRBD1. Germline loops: CDR1 SQVTM, CDR2 ANQGSEA. The CDR3 loop spans 13 amino acids. J gave up 0 bases and V 6 bases, and 2 bases lay outside the gene matches.

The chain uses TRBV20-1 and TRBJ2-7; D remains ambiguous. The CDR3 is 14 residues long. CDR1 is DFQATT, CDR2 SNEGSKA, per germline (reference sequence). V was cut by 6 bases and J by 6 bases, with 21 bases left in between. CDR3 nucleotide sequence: TGCAGTGCCTCCCCTAGGGCCGTTCTTGCCGAGCAGTACTTC. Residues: CSASPRAVLAEQYF.

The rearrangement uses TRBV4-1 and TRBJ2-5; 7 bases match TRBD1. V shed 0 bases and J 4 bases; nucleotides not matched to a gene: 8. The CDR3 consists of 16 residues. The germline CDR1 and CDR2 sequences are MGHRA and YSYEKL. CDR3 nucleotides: TGCGCCAGCAGCCAAGATCAGGGGGTCGCCCCAGAGACCCAGTACTTC. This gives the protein CASSQDQGVAPETQYF.

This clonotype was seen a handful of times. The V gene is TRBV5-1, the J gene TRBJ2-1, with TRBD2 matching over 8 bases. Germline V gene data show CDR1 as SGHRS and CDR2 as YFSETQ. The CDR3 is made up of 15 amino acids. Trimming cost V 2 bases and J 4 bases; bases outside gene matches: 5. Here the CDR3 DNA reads TGCGCCAGCAGCTTATCTAGCGGGCGTTACAATGAGCAGTTCTTC. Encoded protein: CASSLSSGRYNEQFF.

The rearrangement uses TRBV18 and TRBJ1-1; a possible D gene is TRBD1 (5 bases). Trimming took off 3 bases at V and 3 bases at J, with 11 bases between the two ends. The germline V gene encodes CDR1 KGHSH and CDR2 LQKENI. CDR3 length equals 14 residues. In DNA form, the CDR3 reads TGTGCCAGCTCACCGAAGTCAGGGTACACTGAAGCTTTCTTT. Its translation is CASSPKSGYTEAFF.

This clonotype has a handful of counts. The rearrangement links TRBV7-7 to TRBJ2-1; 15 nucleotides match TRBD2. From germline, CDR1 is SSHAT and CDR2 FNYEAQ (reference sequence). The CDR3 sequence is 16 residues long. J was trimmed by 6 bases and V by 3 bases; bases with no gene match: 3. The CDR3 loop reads CASSLGLAGGGNEQFF. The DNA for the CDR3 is TGTGCCAGCAGCTTGGGACTAGCGGGAGGCGGCAATGAGCAGTTCTTC.

The CDR3 region is CASSYGQGGVDTQYF. The CDR3 nucleotides are TGTGCCAGCAGCTACGGACAGGGGGGAGTAGATACGCAGTATTTT. V and J are TRBV7-8 and TRBJ2-3; 10 bases agree with TRBD1. Looked up from germline, CDR1 is SGHVS and CDR2 is FQNEAQ. V lost 4 bases and J lost 5; bases outside the gene matches: 6. The CDR3 runs to 15 residues.